The clone carrying this TCR beta chain has ten or more counts. Its antigen is still unknown. The data belong to a study of T cells in Graves' hyperthyroidism and ophthalmopathy. Study-wide results and limits: Before onset, ophthalmopathy was predicted by the model a median approximately 6.5 months earlier.

Amplified TCR beta CDR3 regions came from RNA transcripts. With the HTBI primer set, the TCR CDR3 went through a first round of RT-PCR. MiXCR, applied by TCRdb to the multiplex PCR reads, yields one record per CDR3 protein. The table lists about 400,000 distinct CDR3 sequences, 20% to 30% of them singletons. The V gene's germline CDR1 is MDHEN and CDR2 SYDVKM. Trimming left V 7 bases short and J 6 bases short, with 10 bases between. The CDR3 loop spans 12 amino acids. Researchers barred patients who had uncontrolled infection, other autoimmune disease, pregnancy or lactation. Clinical symptoms, serum thyroxine, TRAb, thyroid ultrasound and orbital computed tomography informed diagnoses.

The rearrangement joins TRBV28 to TRBJ2-1; D unresolved. Sequenced: blood. This clonotype was obtained from a man in his forties or fifties with Graves' hyperthyroidism. The CDR3 region has the DNA TGTGCCAGCATTTCTAGTATCAATGAGCAGTTCTTC. This encodes CASISSINEQFF.